The clone carrying this TCR beta chain was found once. The genomic DNA of each subset was split evenly across several immunoSEQ plates. Measured with immunoSEQ multiplex PCR; TCRdb has only the in-frame clones, and not every one. The table lists about 1 million clones, about 84% of them singletons. This CDR3 has 15 amino acids. Trimming removed 5 bases at V and 5 bases at J, with 18 bases between. The germline V gene encodes CDR1 SGHAT and CDR2 FQDESV (reference sequence). This entry is derived from a study of shared clonotypes between healthy human individuals. The chain joins TRBV11-1 to TRBJ1-2; TRBD1 might be the D (6 bases). The sample consisted of memory CD4+ T cells from PBMCs. Subset indicated: CD45RA-negative fraction. The source of this sequence is a man younger than 35 in good health. Some clones in this sample may be carry-over from other donors' samples. The CDR3 loop is CASSNAVEGGYGYTF. The CDR3 bases are TGTGCCAGCAGCAATGCCGTCGAGGGGGGATATGGCTACACCTTC.